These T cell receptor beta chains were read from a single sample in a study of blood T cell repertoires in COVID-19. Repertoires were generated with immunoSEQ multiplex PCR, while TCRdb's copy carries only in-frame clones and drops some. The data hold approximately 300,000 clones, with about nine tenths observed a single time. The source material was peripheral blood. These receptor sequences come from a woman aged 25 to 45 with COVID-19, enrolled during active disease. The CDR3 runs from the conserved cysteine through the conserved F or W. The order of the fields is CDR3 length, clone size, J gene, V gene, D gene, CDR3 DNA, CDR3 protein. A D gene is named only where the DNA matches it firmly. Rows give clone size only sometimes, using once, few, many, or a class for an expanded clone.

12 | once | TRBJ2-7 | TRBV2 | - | TGTGCCAGCAGTGATGTAGCCAGCGAGCAGTACTTC | CASSDVASEQYF
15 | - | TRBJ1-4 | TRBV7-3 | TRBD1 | TGTGCCAGCAGCCCCGGGACAGGGAGGGGCGAAAAACTGTTTTTT | CASSPGTGRGEKLFF
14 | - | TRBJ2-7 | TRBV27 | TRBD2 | TGTGCCAGCAGTTCTAGCGGGAACACCTACGAGCAGTACTTC | CASSSSGNTYEQYF
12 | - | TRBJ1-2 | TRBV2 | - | TGTGCCAGCAGGAGGGAGAACTATGGCTACACCTTC | CASRRENYGYTF
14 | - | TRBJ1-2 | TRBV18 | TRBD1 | TGTGCCAGCTCGCTAGGGACAGGGGACTATGGCTACACCTTC | CASSLGTGDYGYTF
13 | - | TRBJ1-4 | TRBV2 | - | TGTGCCAGCAGTGTACTAATTTGGGAAAAACTGTTTTTT | CASSVLIWEKLFF
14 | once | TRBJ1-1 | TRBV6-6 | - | TGTGCCAGCAGTTACTCGATCAGCGACACTGAAGCTTTCTTT | CASSYSISDTEAFF
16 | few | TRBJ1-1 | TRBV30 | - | TGTGCCTGGAGTGTAATGGCAGGGGAATACAACACTGAAGCTTTCTTT | CAWSVMAGEYNTEAFF
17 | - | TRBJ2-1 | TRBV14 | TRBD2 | TGTGCCAGCAGCCCCCCTAGCGGGAGAGATTTGAGCAATGAGCAGTTCTTC | CASSPPSGRDLSNEQFF
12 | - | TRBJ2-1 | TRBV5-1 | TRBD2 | TGCGCCAGCAGCCTAGCGGGAGTTGAGCAGTTCTTC | CASSLAGVEQFF
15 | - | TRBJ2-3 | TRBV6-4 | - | TGTGCCAGCAGTTTGTCTGGCGGTAGCACAGATACGCAGTATTTT | CASSLSGGSTDTQYF
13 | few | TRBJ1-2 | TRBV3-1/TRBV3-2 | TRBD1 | TGTGCCAGCAGCCAGTACAGGGGGCGAGGCTACACCTTC | CASSQYRGRGYTF
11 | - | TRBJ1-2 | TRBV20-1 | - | TGCAGTGCTAAACAGACCTATGGCTACACCTTC | CSAKQTYGYTF
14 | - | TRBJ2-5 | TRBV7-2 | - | TGTGCCAGCAGCTTTGCAGGGGATGGCGAGACCCAGTACTTC | CASSFAGDGETQYF
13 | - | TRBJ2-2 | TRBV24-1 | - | TGTGCCACCAGGAACAGGGATGTCGGGGAGCTGTTTTTT | CATRNRDVGELFF
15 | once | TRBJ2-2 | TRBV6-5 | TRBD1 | TGTGCCAGCAGTTACAGGGGGCTGTGGACCGGGGAGCTGTTTTTT | CASSYRGLWTGELFF
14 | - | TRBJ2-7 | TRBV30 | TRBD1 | TGTGCCTGGAATGCGGGACAGGGAATAAACGAGCAGTACTTC | CAWNAGQGINEQYF
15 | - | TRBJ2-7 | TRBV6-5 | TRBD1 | TGTGCCAGCAGTTACTATGTGGGACAGACCTACGAGCAGTACTTC | CASSYYVGQTYEQYF
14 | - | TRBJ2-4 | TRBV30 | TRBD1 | TGTGCCTGGAGTGACCGGGACAGGGGAAACATTCAGTACTTC | CAWSDRDRGNIQYF
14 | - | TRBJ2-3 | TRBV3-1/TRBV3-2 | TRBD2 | TGTGCCAGCAGCCGAGTAGCGGGAGTAGATACGCAGTATTTT | CASSRVAGVDTQYF
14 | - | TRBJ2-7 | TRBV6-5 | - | TGTGCCAGCAGTTACTCGGGGGGACCTAACGAGCAGTACTTC | CASSYSGGPNEQYF
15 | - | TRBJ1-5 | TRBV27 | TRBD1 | TGTGCCAGCAGTCTCCGGGACAGGGTGTTGAAGGCCCAGCATTTT | CASSLRDRVLKAQHF
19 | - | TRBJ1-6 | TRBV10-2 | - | TGCGCCAGCAGTGAGTCTGTGAGGGTGGGGTCATCCTATAATTCACCCCTCCACTTT | CASSESVRVGSSYNSPLHF
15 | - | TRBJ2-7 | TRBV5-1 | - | TGCGCCAGCAGCTTGGGTGCTAGCGCCTCCTACGAGCAGTACTTC | CASSLGASASYEQYF
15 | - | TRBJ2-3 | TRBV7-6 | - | TGTGCCAGCAGGCGAACAGGGTCTAGCACAGATACGCAGTATTTT | CASRRTGSSTDTQYF
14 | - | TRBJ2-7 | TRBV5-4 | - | TGTGCCAGCAGGAAACAGGTGAACTCCTACGAGCAGTACTTC | CASRKQVNSYEQYF
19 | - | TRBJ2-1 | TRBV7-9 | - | TGTGCCAGCAGCTTAGGACAGGGAGGTACTTATCTAGTCATCGATGAGCAGTTCTTC | CASSLGQGGTYLVIDEQFF
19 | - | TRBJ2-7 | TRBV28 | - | TGTGCCAGCAGTTTAAGGTGGCAGCGCGGCCTTGCGCCGCCTTACGAGCAGTACTTC | CASSLRWQRGLAPPYEQYF
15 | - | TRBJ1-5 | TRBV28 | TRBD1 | TGTGCCAGCAGTCAGACAGGGTCGAGCAATCAGCCCCAGCATTTT | CASSQTGSSNQPQHF
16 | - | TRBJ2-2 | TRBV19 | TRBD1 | TGTGCCAGTAGTACCCCGACAGGGATCGGGTCCGGGGAGCTGTTTTTT | CASSTPTGIGSGELFF
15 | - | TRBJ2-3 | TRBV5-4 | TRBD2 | TGTGCCAGCAGCACGGGAGGGCTTGGCACAGATACGCAGTATTTT | CASSTGGLGTDTQYF
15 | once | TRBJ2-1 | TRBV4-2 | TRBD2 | TGTGCCAGCAGCCTGTTTAGCGGGAGGGACAATGAGCAGTTCTTC | CASSLFSGRDNEQFF
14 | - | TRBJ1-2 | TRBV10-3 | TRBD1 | TGTGCCATCAGTGAAAAGGGGGCCCTCTATGGCTACACCTTC | CAISEKGALYGYTF
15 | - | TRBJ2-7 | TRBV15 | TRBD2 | TGTGCCACCAGCAGGGAAACTAGCGGGCTCTACGAGCAGTACTTC | CATSRETSGLYEQYF
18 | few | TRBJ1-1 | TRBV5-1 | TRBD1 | TGCGCCAGCAGTTTACGAACGACAGGGCTAGTAATGAACACTGAAGCTTTCTTT | CASSLRTTGLVMNTEAFF
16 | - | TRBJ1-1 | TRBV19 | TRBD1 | TGTGCCAGTAGTATAGCTCCCGGGACAGGGGTGACTGAAGCTTTCTTT | CASSIAPGTGVTEAFF
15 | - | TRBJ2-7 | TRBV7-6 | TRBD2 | TGTGCCAGCAGCGCCGGGACTAGCGCTTTTACTGAGCAGTACTTC | CASSAGTSAFTEQYF
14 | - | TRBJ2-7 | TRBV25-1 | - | TGTGCCAGCAGTGAACCGGGGGAGCGGTACGAGCAGTACTTC | CASSEPGERYEQYF
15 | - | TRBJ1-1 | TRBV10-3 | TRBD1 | TGTGCCATCAGTGAGTCGAACCCTGGACAGGCAGAAGCTTTCTTT | CAISESNPGQAEAFF